Listed here are 32 T cell receptor beta chains from one sample, sequenced in a study of T cells expressing NK-cell markers. With the 5' RACE reads reprocessed, TCRdb shows one record per CDR3 protein and no DNA. This table lists about 430,000 distinct CDR3 sequences. Sequencing was performed on blood T cells: a sorted CD56 or NKG2C T cell subset, CD4+ or CD8+ T cells, or bulk PBMC T cells (not recorded which). These receptors all stem from a woman aged 45-59 years in good health.

The V and J genes are TRBV20-1 and TRBJ2-3; checking the TCRdb D call of TRBD1 is not possible without DNA. Per germline, CDR1 DFQATT and CDR2 SNEGSKA (reference sequence). This CDR3 comprises 15 residues. CDR3 region: CSASKTGGFTDTQYF.

The gene calls are TRBV27 and TRBJ2-3. Germline V gene sequence: CDR1 MNHEY, CDR2 SMNVEV (reference sequence). The CDR3 runs 13 residues. This CDR3 is CASSLMSPDTQYF.

The rearrangement joins TRBV15 to TRBJ2-1; as DNA is missing, the TRBD2 call by TCRdb cannot be tested. Germline V lookup: CDR1 LNHNV, CDR2 YYDKDF (reference sequence). The CDR3 has 17 amino acids. The CDR3 sequence: CATSRDNTGLGRTEQFF.

The V gene is TRBV5-6, the J gene TRBJ2-1; TCRdb reports TRBD2, a call that lacks DNA to check it against. The CDR3 totals 15 residues. The germline gives CDR1 SGHDT, CDR2 YYEEEE. CDR3 sequence reads: CASRGAGDRYNEQFF. Combining the CDR3 with reference TRBV5-6 and TRBJ2-1 gives the whole variable domain DAGVTQSPTHLIKTRGQQVTLRCSPKSGHDTVSWYQQALGQGPQFIFQYYEEEERQRGNFPDRFSGHQFPNYSSELNVNALLLGDSALYLCASRGAGDRYNEQFFGPGTRLTVL.

This chain uses TRBV5-1 with TRBJ2-1; absent DNA, TCRdb's TRBD2 call cannot be checked. The CDR3 has 16 amino acids. The germline CDR1 and CDR2 sequences are SGHRS and YFSETQ. Here the CDR3 reads CASSLGGGIAYNEQFF.

The chain carries TRBV27 and TRBJ1-2; the D call from TCRdb, TRBD1, cannot be confirmed without DNA. The germline gives CDR1 MNHEY, CDR2 SMNVEV (reference sequence). The CDR3 runs to 16 residues. The CDR3 sequence: CASSFGTGTGVDGYTF.

The chain is built from TRBV5-1 and TRBJ2-2; TCRdb proposes TRBD2, but this gene call is untestable without DNA. Germline values: CDR1 SGHRS, CDR2 YFSETQ. This CDR3 comprises 15 residues. The CDR3 is CASSEGTAVTGELFF.

The J gene is TRBJ2-5, the V gene TRBV18; TCRdb outputs TRBD1, but without DNA this stays unchecked. The CDR3 has 18 residues. Germline values: CDR1 KGHSH, CDR2 LQKENI. The CDR3 reads CASSPLFDGGPIQETQYF.

The V gene is TRBV24-1, the J gene TRBJ2-2; no DNA is available, so the TRBD2 call from TCRdb remains unchecked. The CDR3 runs 13 residues. The germline gives CDR1 KGHDR, CDR2 SFDVKD. CDR3 in amino acids: CATRTSGLGELFF.

This chain connects TRBV6-5 to TRBJ2-3; absent DNA, TCRdb's TRBD1 call cannot be checked. Germline V CDR1 and CDR2: MNHEY, SVGAGI. The CDR3 loop spans 17 amino acids. CDR3 sequence: CASTHYRGTGITDTQYF.

V is TRBV5-1 and J is TRBJ2-5; absent DNA, TCRdb's TRBD1 call cannot be checked. The V gene's germline CDR1 is SGHRS and CDR2 YFSETQ. This CDR3 spans 13 amino acids. CDR3 residues: CASSFPGEETQYF. Combining the CDR3 with reference TRBV5-1 and TRBJ2-5 gives the whole variable domain KAGVTQTPRYLIKTRGQQVTLSCSPISGHRSVSWYQQTPGQGLQFLFEYFSETQRNKGNFPGRFSGRQFSNSRSEMNVSTLELGDSALYLCASSFPGEETQYFGPGTRLLVL.

The genes are TRBV6-2 or TRBV6-3 and TRBJ2-2; the D call of TRBD1 rests on TCRdb alone, since no DNA is present to check it. In germline, CDR1 is MNHEY, CDR2 SVGEGT. The CDR3 has 16 amino acids. CDR3 protein: CASSSRWRMNTGELFF.

The CDR3 is CASSSLPRIGGELFF. This rearrangement joins TRBV5-1 to TRBJ2-2; TCRdb designates TRBD2, a call that cannot be tested without DNA. Germline CDR1 and CDR2: SGHRS and YFSETQ. The CDR3 has 15 residues.

The chain employs TRBV5-6 and TRBJ2-7; the D call from TCRdb, TRBD1, cannot be confirmed without DNA. Germline CDR1 and CDR2: SGHDT and YYEEEE. The CDR3 extends over 15 amino acids. CDR3 region: CASSETGTPRYEQYF.

This rearrangement joins TRBV6-1 to TRBJ2-1; no DNA is available, so the TRBD1 call from TCRdb remains unchecked. The CDR3 is 16 amino acids. Germline lookup yields CDR1 MNHNS and CDR2 SASEGT. The CDR3: CASRPTGTLRNNEQFF.

The chain has TRBV7-2 and TRBJ1-4. Germline assignment: CDR1 SGHTA and CDR2 FQGNSA. The CDR3 spans 15 residues. CDR3: CASSLFSADNEKLFF.

This rearrangement joins TRBV11-2 to TRBJ2-5; absent DNA, TCRdb's TRBD2 call cannot be checked. Germline loops: CDR1 SGHAT, CDR2 FQNNGV. The CDR3 consists of 15 residues. CDR3 in amino acids: CASSRGLAGAETQYF. Based on the CDR3 plus reference TRBV11-2 and TRBJ2-5, the full variable domain is EAGVAQSPRYKIIEKRQSVAFWCNPISGHATLYWYQQILGQGPKLLIQFQNNGVVDDSQLPKDRFSAERLKGVDSTLKIQPAKLEDSAVYLCASSRGLAGAETQYFGPGTRLLVL.

This sequence joins TRBV10-3 and TRBJ2-5. The CDR3 is 13 amino acids. Germline CDR1 is ENHRY and CDR2 is SYGVKD. CDR3 amino acids: CAISESAGETQYF.

The chain uses TRBV6-5 and TRBJ1-2. The CDR3 is 12 residues long. The germline V gene encodes CDR1 MNHEY and CDR2 SVGAGI. The CDR3 loop reads CASTREGYGYTF.

The V call is TRBV6-2 or TRBV6-3, the J call TRBJ2-1; no DNA is available, so the TRBD1 call from TCRdb remains unchecked. The CDR3 runs to 12 residues. CDR1 MNHEY and CDR2 SVGEGT come from the germline V gene. CDR3 sequence reads: CASSFDRGKQFF.

CDR3 in amino acids: CATSDPGLGQETQYF. The chain combines TRBV24-1 with TRBJ2-5. Germline V gene sequence: CDR1 KGHDR, CDR2 SFDVKD. The CDR3 runs to 15 residues.

This chain links TRBV7-9 with TRBJ2-6; as DNA is missing, the TRBD1 call by TCRdb cannot be tested. The germline V gene encodes CDR1 SEHNR and CDR2 FQNEAQ (reference sequence). The CDR3 is 17 residues long. CDR3 in amino acids: CATSSGQEISGANVLTF.

The chain joins TRBV20-1 to TRBJ1-1. This CDR3 is 13 amino acids long. Germline loops: CDR1 DFQATT, CDR2 SNEGSKA (reference sequence). The CDR3 is CSANLGQNTEAFF.

The chain is built from TRBV5-1 and TRBJ1-4; no DNA is available, so the TRBD1 call from TCRdb remains unchecked. Germline lookup yields CDR1 SGHRS and CDR2 YFSETQ. The CDR3 runs to 15 residues. Here the CDR3 reads CASGTGGQTNEKLFF. Full variable domain (outside the CDR3, taken from reference TRBV5-1 and TRBJ1-4): KAGVTQTPRYLIKTRGQQVTLSCSPISGHRSVSWYQQTPGQGLQFLFEYFSETQRNKGNFPGRFSGRQFSNSRSEMNVSTLELGDSALYLCASGTGGQTNEKLFFGSGTQLSVL.

V is TRBV9 and J is TRBJ2-3; the D gene TCRdb calls, TRBD2, cannot be checked with no DNA. The CDR3 loop spans 18 amino acids. Germline loops: CDR1 SGDLS, CDR2 YYNGEE. The CDR3: CASSVQAPTQRVADTQYF.

The rearrangement links TRBV4-1 to TRBJ2-3; TCRdb indicates TRBD1, and absent DNA this call remains unverified. Germline V lookup: CDR1 MGHRA, CDR2 YSYEKL. The CDR3 runs 18 residues. This chain's CDR3 is CASSQGGVTQVDPDTQYF.

The chain is built from TRBV14 and TRBJ2-1; absent DNA, TCRdb's TRBD2 call cannot be checked. Germline-derived CDR1 and CDR2 are SGHDN and FVKESK. The CDR3 has 13 amino acids. CDR3 protein: CASSGLIAGELFF.

The rearrangement links TRBV9 to TRBJ2-1; TCRdb selects TRBD2, and the lack of DNA leaves this call unchecked. The CDR3 runs to 15 residues. Germline loops: CDR1 SGDLS, CDR2 YYNGEE. CDR3: CASSASGTRINEQFF.

The chain employs TRBV12-3 or TRBV12-4 and TRBJ1-2; TCRdb's assignment of TRBD1 cannot be checked, as there is no DNA. CDR3 length: 15 residues. CDR3 residues: CASSLRPAAGYGYTF.

The gene calls are TRBV6-5 and TRBJ2-5; TCRdb returns TRBD2, unconfirmable since there is no DNA. The CDR3 has 18 residues. Germline loops: CDR1 MNHEY, CDR2 SVGAGI. The CDR3 here is CASSTHPGGSGRSETQYF.

The genes are TRBV27 and TRBJ1-2. The CDR3 covers 14 residues. Germline assignment: CDR1 MNHEY and CDR2 SMNVEV (reference sequence). The CDR3 loop is CASSLVGGGYGYTF.

The chain joins TRBV6-6 to TRBJ2-6. This CDR3 contains 14 residues. The V gene's germline CDR1 is MNHNY and CDR2 SVGAGI (reference sequence). The CDR3 protein is CASSQISGANVLTF.